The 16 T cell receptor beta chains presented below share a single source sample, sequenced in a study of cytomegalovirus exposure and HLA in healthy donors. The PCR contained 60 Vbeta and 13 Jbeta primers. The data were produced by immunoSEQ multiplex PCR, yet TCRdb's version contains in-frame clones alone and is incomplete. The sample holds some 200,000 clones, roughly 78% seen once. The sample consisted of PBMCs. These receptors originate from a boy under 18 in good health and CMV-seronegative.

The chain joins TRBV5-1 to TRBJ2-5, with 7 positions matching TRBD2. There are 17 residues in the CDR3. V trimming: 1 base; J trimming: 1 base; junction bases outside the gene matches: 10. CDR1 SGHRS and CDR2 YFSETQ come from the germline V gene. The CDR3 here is CASSLMGGRVIQETQYF. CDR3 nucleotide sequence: TGCGCCAGCAGCTTGATGGGAGGGAGGGTGATCCAAGAGACCCAGTACTTC.

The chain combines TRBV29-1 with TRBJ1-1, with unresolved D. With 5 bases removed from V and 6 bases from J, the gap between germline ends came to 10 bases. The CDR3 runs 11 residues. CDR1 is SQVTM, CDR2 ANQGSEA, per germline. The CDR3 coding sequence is TGCAGCGTTACAGTCGGCCCTGAAGCTTTCTTT. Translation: CSVTVGPEAFF. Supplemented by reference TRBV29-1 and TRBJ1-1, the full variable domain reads SAVISQKPSRDICQRGTSLTIQCQVDSQVTMMFWYRQQPGQSLTLIATANQGSEATYESGFVIDKFPISRPNLTFSTLTVSNMSPEDSSIYLCSVTVGPEAFFGQGTRLTVV.

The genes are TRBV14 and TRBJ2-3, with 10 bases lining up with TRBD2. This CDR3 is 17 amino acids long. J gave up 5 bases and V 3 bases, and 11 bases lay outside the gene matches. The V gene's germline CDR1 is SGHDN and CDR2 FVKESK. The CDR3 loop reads CASSQSLAGEERDTQYF. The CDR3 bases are TGTGCCAGCAGCCAGTCCCTAGCGGGAGAAGAAAGAGATACGCAGTATTTT. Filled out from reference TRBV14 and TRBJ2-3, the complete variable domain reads EAGVTQFPSHSVIEKGQTVTLRCDPISGHDNLYWYRRVMGKEIKFLLHFVKESKQDESGMPNNRFLAERTGGTYSTLKVQPAELEDSGVYFCASSQSLAGEERDTQYFGPGTRLTVL.

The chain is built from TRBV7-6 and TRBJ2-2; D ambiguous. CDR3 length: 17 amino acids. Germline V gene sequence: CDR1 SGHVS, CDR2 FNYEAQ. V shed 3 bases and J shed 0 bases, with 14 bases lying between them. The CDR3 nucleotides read TGTGCCAGCAGCTTGTACCCCACAGCTACGAACACCGGGGAGCTGTTTTTT. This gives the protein CASSLYPTATNTGELFF.

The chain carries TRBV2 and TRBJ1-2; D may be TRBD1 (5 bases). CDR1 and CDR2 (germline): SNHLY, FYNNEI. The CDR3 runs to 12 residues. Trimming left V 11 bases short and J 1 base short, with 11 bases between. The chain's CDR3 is CACGGINYGYTF. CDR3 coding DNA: TGTGCCTGCGGGGGGATTAACTATGGCTACACCTTC.

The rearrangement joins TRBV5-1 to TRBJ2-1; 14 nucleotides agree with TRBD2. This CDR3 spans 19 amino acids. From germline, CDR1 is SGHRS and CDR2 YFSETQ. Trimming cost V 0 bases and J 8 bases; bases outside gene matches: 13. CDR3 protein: CASSLGWRGLAGVRDEQFF. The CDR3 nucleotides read TGCGCCAGCAGCTTGGGCTGGAGGGGACTAGCGGGAGTTCGCGATGAGCAGTTCTTC. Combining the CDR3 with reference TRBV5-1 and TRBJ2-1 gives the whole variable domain KAGVTQTPRYLIKTRGQQVTLSCSPISGHRSVSWYQQTPGQGLQFLFEYFSETQRNKGNFPGRFSGRQFSNSRSEMNVSTLELGDSALYLCASSLGWRGLAGVRDEQFFGPGTRLTVL.

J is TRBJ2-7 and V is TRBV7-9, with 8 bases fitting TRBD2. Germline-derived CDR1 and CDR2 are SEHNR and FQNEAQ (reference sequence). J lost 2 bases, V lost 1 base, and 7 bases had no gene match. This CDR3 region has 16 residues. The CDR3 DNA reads TGTGCCAGCAGCTTAGGTTCCCTAGCGGGCACCTACGAGCAGTACTTC. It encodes CASSLGSLAGTYEQYF.

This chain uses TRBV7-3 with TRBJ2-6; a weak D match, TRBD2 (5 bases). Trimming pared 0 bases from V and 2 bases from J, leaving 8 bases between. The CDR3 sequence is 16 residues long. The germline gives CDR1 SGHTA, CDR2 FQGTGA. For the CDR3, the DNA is TGTGCCAGCAGCTTAACGTCCGGGGCTGGGGCCAACGTCCTGACTTTC. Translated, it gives CASSLTSGAGANVLTF.

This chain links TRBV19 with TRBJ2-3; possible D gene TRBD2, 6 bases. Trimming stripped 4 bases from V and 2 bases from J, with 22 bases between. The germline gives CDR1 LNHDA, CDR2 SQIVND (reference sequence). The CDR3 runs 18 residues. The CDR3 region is CASSNGHGGPVTTDTQYF. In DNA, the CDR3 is TGTGCCAGTAGTAATGGTCACGGGGGACCCGTCACCACAGATACGCAGTATTTT.

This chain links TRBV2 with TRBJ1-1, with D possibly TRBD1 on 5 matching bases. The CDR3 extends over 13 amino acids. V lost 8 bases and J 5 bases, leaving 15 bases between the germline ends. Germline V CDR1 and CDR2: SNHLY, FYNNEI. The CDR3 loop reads CASLGRGWTEAFF. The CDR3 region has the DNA TGTGCCAGCCTGGGACGGGGGTGGACTGAAGCTTTCTTT. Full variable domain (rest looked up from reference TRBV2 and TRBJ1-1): EPEVTQTPSHQVTQMGQEVILRCVPISNHLYFYWYRQILGQKVEFLVSFYNNEISEKSEIFDDQFSVERPDGSNFTLKIRSTKLEDSAMYFCASLGRGWTEAFFGQGTRLTVV.

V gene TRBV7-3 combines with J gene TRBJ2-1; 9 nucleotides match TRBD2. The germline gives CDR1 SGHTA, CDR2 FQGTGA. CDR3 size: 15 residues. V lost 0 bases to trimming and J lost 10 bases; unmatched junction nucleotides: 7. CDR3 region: CASSLTGTSLVEQFF. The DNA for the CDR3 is TGTGCCAGCAGCTTAACCGGGACTAGCCTAGTGGAGCAGTTCTTC.

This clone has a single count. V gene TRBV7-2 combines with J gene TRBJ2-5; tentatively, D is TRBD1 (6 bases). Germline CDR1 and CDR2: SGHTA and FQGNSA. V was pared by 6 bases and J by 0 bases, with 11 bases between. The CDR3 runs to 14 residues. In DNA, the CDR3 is TGTGCCAGCAGGCCAACAGGGTACCAAGAGACCCAGTACTTC. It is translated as CASRPTGYQETQYF.

CDR3 sequence: CAALGEAEAFF. CDR3 bases: TGTGCCGCCCTCGGGGAGGCTGAAGCTTTCTTT. The chain couples TRBV10-3 to TRBJ1-1; D is undetermined. V lost 11 bases to trimming and J lost 6 bases, with 13 bases between them. CDR1 and CDR2 from the germline V gene are ENHRY and SYGVKD. CDR3 length equals 11 residues.

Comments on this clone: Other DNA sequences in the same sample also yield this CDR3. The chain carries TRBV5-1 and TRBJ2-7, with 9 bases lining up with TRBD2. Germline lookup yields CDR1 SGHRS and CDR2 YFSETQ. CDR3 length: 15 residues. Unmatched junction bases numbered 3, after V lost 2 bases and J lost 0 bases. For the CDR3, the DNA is TGCGCCAGCAGCTTAGCGGGAGGTTCCTCCTACGAGCAGTACTTC. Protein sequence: CASSLAGGSSYEQYF.

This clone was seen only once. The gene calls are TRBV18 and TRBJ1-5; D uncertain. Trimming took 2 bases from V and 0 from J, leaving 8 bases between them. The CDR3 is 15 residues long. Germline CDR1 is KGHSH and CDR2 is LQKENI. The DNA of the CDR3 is TGTGCCAGCTCACCATTGGGCAGTAGCAATCAGCCCCAGCATTTT. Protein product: CASSPLGSSNQPQHF.

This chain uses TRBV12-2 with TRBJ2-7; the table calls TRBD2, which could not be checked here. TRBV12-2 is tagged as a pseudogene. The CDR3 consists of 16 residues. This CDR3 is CASRLKRSPSSYEQYF. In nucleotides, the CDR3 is TGTGCAAGTCGCTTAAAACGGTCACCGAGCTCCTACGAGCAGTACTTC.